Listed here is a single T cell receptor beta chain. Its antigen is still unknown. Original analysis: Because ImmunoSEQ provided only junction sequences with no quality scores, the filtering differed. Here immunoSEQ multiplex PCR was the method, and the copy in TCRdb shows in-frame clones only, minus some. The DNA gave D and trimming, while V, J and clone size come from that table. The repertoire consists of fewer than 1.6 million clones, with approximately 98.5% occurring once and the leading ten covering 0.36%. This sample is part of a study of shared clonotypes between healthy human individuals. Study-wide background: Plates per donor: three CD4 naive, three CD4 memory, two CD8 naive, one CD8 memory.

CDR1 and CDR2 from the germline V gene are SEHNR and FQNEAQ (reference sequence). V lost 0 bases, J lost 5 bases, and 5 bases stayed unmatched. This CDR3 has 17 residues. The CD4+ fraction was divided into a CD45RA+ naive subset and a CD45RA-negative memory subset. Regarding the study as a whole: A generally larger estimated richness was seen in naive subsets than in memory subsets.

This chain joins TRBV7-9 and TRBJ2-1, with TRBD1 matching 12 bases. The sequenced sample was naive CD4+ T cells sorted from blood. Subset defined: CD45RA+ positively selected. The receptor was derived from a young man in good health. CDR3 nucleotides: TGTGCCAGCAGCTTAGCCGGGACAGGGGGCGACCACAATGAGCAGTTCTTC. This sequence encodes CASSLAGTGGDHNEQFF.